This TCR beta chain was identified in a study of blood T cell repertoires in COVID-19. At the level of the study: The United States, Italy and Spain provided the acute and convalescent COVID-19 samples. In each case, the material was cDNA or gDNA derived from T cells, B-cell-depleted T cells, or PBMCs.

In the authors' workflow: Reference gene primer amplification in the assay estimated nucleated cell counts. Libraries were prepared by immunoSEQ multiplex PCR; TCRdb keeps only in-frame clonotypes and omits some of them. The DNA gave D and trimming, while V, J and clone size come from that table. The profile shows 120,000 to 150,000 clones, 90% of them singletons. The CDR3 is 13 residues long. CDR1 and CDR2 (germline): SNHLY, FYNNEI. J lost 0 bases, V lost 10 bases, and 5 bases had no gene match. Sequences were obtained from peripheral blood. The chain recombines TRBV2 with TRBJ1-1, with 7 nucleotides matching TRBD1. The clonotype comes from a woman older than 75 with acute or convalescent COVID-19. In nucleotides, the CDR3 is TGTGCCATTACAGGGGCATTGAACACTGAAGCTTTCTTT. Translated: CAITGALNTEAFF.